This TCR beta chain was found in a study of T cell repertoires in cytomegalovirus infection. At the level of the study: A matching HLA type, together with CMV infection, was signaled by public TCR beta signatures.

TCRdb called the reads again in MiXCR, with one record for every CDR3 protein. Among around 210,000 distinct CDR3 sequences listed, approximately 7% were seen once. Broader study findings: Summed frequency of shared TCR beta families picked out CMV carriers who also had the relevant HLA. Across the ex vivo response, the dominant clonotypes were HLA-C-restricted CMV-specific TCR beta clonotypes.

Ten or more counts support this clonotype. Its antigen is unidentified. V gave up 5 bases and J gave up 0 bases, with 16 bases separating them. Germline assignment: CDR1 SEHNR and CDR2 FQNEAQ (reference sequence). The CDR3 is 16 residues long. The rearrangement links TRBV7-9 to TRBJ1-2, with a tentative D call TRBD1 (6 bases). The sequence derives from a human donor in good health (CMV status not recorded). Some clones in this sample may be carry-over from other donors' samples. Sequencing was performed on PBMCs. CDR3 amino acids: CASSPRDISTNYGYTF. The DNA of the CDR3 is TGTGCCAGCAGCCCACGGGACATTTCGACTAACTATGGCTACACCTTC.